This TCR beta chain was sequenced for a study of blood T cell repertoires in COVID-19. Study overall: The United States, Italy and Spain provided the acute and convalescent COVID-19 samples. In each case, the material was cDNA or gDNA derived from T cells, B-cell-depleted T cells, or PBMCs.

Original analysis: Cell counts per sample came from amplifying reference gene primers. Only in-frame clones appear in the TCRdb table, and some are missing; sequencing was by immunoSEQ multiplex PCR. The DNA gave D and trimming, while V, J and clone size come from that table. Of 61,000 or so clones in the sample, about 86% are singletons; the top ten hold about 18%. Germline CDR1 reads SGHDT; CDR2 reads YYEEEE. The CDR3 spans 13 residues. V was cut by 4 bases and J by 10 bases, with 12 bases left in between. The sequencing sample was made of peripheral blood. This receptor was taken from a woman of 80 years or more with active COVID-19. The V and J genes are TRBV5-6 and TRBJ1-6; maybe TRBD1 (5 bases). CDR3 sequence: CASSLPPGSPLHF. In DNA form, the CDR3 reads TGTGCCAGCAGCCTACCTCCAGGGTCACCCCTCCACTTT.